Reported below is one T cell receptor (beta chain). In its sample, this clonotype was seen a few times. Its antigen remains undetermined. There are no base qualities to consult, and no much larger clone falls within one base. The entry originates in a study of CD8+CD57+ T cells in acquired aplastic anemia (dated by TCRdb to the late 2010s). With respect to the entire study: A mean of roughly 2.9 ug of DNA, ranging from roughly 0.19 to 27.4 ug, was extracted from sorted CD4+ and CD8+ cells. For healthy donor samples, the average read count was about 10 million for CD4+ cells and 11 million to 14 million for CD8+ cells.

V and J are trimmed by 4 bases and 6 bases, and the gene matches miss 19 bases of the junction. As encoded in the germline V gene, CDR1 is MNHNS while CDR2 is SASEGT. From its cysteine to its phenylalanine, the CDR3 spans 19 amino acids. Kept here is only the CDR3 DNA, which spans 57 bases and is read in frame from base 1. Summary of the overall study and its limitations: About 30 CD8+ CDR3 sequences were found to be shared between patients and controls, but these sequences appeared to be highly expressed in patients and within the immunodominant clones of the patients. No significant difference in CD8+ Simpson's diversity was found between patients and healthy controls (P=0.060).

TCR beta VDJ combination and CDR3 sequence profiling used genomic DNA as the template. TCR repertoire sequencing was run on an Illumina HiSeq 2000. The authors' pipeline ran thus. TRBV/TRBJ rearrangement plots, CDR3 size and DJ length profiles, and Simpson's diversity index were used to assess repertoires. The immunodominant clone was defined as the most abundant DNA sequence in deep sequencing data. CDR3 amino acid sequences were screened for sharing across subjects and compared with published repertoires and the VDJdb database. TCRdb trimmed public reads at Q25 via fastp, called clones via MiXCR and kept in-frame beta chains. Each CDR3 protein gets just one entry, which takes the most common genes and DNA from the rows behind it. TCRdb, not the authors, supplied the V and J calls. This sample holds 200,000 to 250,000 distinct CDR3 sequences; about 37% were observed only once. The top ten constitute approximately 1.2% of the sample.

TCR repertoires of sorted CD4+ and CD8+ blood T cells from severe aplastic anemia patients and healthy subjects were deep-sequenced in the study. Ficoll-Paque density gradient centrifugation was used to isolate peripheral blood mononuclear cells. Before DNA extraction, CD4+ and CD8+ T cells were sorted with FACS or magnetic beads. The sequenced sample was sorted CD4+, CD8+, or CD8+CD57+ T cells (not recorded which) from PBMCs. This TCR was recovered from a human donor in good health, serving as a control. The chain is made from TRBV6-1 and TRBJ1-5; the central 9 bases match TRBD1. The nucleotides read TGTGCCAGCAGTGGTTTAGGGGTCAAGGGACAGGGTTGGCGTCAGCCCCAGCATTTT. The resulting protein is CASSGLGVKGQGWRQPQHF.